Listed here are 20 T cell receptor beta chains from one sample, sequenced in a study of PD-1 blockade in classical Hodgkin lymphoma. Each and every patient relapsed after autologous stem cell transplantation, and patients got differing brentuximab vedotin exposure. Repertoires were generated with immunoSEQ multiplex PCR, while TCRdb's copy carries only in-frame clones and drops some. The profile shows tens of thousands of clones, roughly 89% of them singletons. Sequencing used peripheral blood mononuclear cells (PBMCs), obtained before the second cycle of nivolumab. These receptors were obtained from a human donor with classical Hodgkin lymphoma.

CDR3 protein: CASSLSPGVNTEAFF. The CDR3 nucleotides read TGCGCCAGCAGCTTGTCGCCAGGGGTGAACACTGAAGCTTTCTTT. J is TRBJ1-1 and V is TRBV5-1; the D gene is possibly TRBD1 (6 bases). Germline V gene data show CDR1 as SGHRS and CDR2 as YFSETQ. V was clipped by 1 base and J by 0 bases, with 10 bases between them. The CDR3 is 15 residues long.

The chain is built from TRBV27 and TRBJ1-1; D remains unclear. Germline CDR1 and CDR2: MNHEY and SMNVEV (reference sequence). Trimming removed 2 bases from V and 8 bases from J, with 9 bases in between. CDR3 size: 12 residues. CDR3 in DNA: TGTGCCAGCAGTTTAGGATTTAGGGAAGCTTTCTTT. It codes for CASSLGFREAFF.

The chain links TRBV10-2 to TRBJ2-7; TRBD2 is a possible D gene (6 bases). CDR3 size: 12 residues. Trimming removed 6 bases at V and 5 bases at J, with 11 bases between. Germline CDR1 and CDR2: WSHSY and SAAADI. This chain's CDR3 is CASSGDSHEQYF. CDR3 sequence (DNA): TGCGCCAGCAGCGGGGACTCTCACGAGCAGTACTTC.

This clone has only one observation. The chain combines TRBV5-5 with TRBJ2-1, with D unresolved. Germline V gene data show CDR1 as SGHKS and CDR2 as YYEKEE (reference sequence). This CDR3 has 12 amino acids. The V end lost 2 bases, the J end lost 10 bases, and 10 bases lay between the germline ends. CDR3 DNA sequence: TGTGCCAGCAGCTTATCTGCCCGGGAGCAGTTCTTC. Translation: CASSLSAREQFF.

The chain joins TRBV7-2 to TRBJ2-7, with D perhaps given as TRBD1 or TRBD2 (5 bases each). Trimming stripped 1 base from V and 3 bases from J, with 13 bases between. The CDR3 consists of 15 residues. Germline-derived CDR1 and CDR2 are SGHTA and FQGNSA. CDR3 residues: CASSLGAGTYYEQYF. For the CDR3, the DNA is TGTGCCAGCAGCTTAGGTGCAGGGACCTACTACGAGCAGTACTTC.

DNA of the CDR3: TGTGCCAGCACCGGGGGCTACAATGAGCAGTTCTTC. It codes for CASTGGYNEQFF. The chain has TRBV27 and TRBJ2-1; TRBD2 is a possible D gene (6 bases). V was pared by 7 bases and J by 3 bases, with 7 bases between. Germline V gene lookup returns CDR1 MNHEY and CDR2 SMNVEV (reference sequence). CDR3 length: 12 residues.

The V and J genes are TRBV28 and TRBJ2-7, with a tentative D call TRBD1 (5 bases). The CDR3 is 14 amino acids. The V and J ends lost 7 bases and 2 bases respectively, with 15 bases between them. Looked up from germline, CDR1 is MDHEN and CDR2 is SYDVKM. The CDR3 loop is CASTPPDRPYEQYF. CDR3 sequence (DNA): TGTGCCAGCACCCCCCCCGACAGACCCTACGAGCAGTACTTC.

This chain links TRBV2 with TRBJ1-2; D is unclear. V shed 6 bases and J shed 1 base, with 9 bases lying between them. The CDR3 is 13 residues long. The germline CDR1 and CDR2 sequences are SNHLY and FYNNEI. The CDR3 spells CASRVESNYGYTF. In DNA, the CDR3 is TGTGCCAGCAGGGTGGAGAGTAACTATGGCTACACCTTC.

V and J are TRBV7-9 and TRBJ2-7, with TRBD2 matching 12 bases. CDR1 and CDR2 from the germline V gene are SEHNR and FQNEAQ (reference sequence). The CDR3 spans 16 residues. The trim removed 2 bases at V and 4 bases at J, leaving 6 bases unmatched. Written as DNA, the CDR3 is TGTGCCAGCAGCTTAAGGACTAGCGGGATGCCTTACGAGCAGTACTTC. It codes for CASSLRTSGMPYEQYF.

The V gene is TRBV6-5, the J gene TRBJ2-7, with 8 bases aligning to TRBD1. The V gene end was trimmed by 2 bases and the J gene end by 4 bases; junction bases not matched to a gene: 4. Per the germline V gene, CDR1 is MNHEY and CDR2 is SVGAGI. This CDR3 is 14 amino acids long. The DNA of the CDR3 is TGTGCCAGCAGTTACCAGGGGGCAGGATACGAGCAGTACTTC. This sequence encodes CASSYQGAGYEQYF.

This clone is a singleton in its sample. The chain links TRBV27 to TRBJ2-7; 10 bases agree with TRBD1. The V gene end was trimmed by 8 bases and the J gene end by 3 bases; junction bases not matched to a gene: 1. From germline, CDR1 is MNHEY and CDR2 SMNVEV (reference sequence). The CDR3 loop spans 12 amino acids. In nucleotides, the CDR3 is TGTGCCAGCGGGGACAGGGGCTACGAGCAGTACTTC. Translating gives CASGDRGYEQYF.

The CDR3 region is CASSLVGNTGELFF. Written as DNA, the CDR3 is TGTGCCAGCAGTTTGGTGGGAAACACCGGGGAGCTGTTTTTT. This chain connects TRBV28 to TRBJ2-2; D is uncertain. Trimming took off 3 bases at V and 2 bases at J, with 7 bases between the two ends. The CDR3 length is 14 residues. Germline V gene sequence: CDR1 MDHEN, CDR2 SYDVKM. Based on the CDR3 plus reference TRBV28 and TRBJ2-2, the full variable domain is DVKVTQSSRYLVKRTGEKVFLECVQDMDHENMFWYRQDPGLGLRLIYFSYDVKMKEKGDIPEGYSVSREKKERFSLILESASTNQTSMYLCASSLVGNTGELFFGEGSRLTVL.

The chain couples TRBV10-3 to TRBJ1-1, with 9 positions matching TRBD1. Losses at the gene ends were 0 bases for V and 3 bases for J; bases not matched to a gene: 8. The CDR3 has 17 residues. Per germline, CDR1 ENHRY and CDR2 SYGVKD. CDR3 nucleotide sequence: TGTGCCATCAGTGAGTCCGGGACAGGGCGAGGGTACACTGAAGCTTTCTTT. It codes for CAISESGTGRGYTEAFF.

V gene TRBV29-1 combines with J gene TRBJ2-5; 7 bases fit TRBD2. Germline V gene sequence: CDR1 SQVTM, CDR2 ANQGSEA. V lost 4 bases, J lost 4 bases, and 0 bases stayed unmatched. The CDR3 has 11 amino acids. CDR3 DNA: TGCAGCGTTGCTAGCGGAGAGACCCAGTACTTC. This translates into CSVASGETQYF.

The chain joins TRBV15 to TRBJ1-5; D unresolved. Per the germline V gene, CDR1 is LNHNV and CDR2 is YYDKDF (reference sequence). The germline V and J ends were trimmed by 6 bases and 3 bases, with 15 bases remaining between them. This CDR3 is 15 amino acids long. CDR3 loop: CATSQRTQINQPQHF. The CDR3 DNA sequence: TGTGCCACCAGTCAAAGAACCCAGATCAATCAGCCCCAGCATTTT.

This clone was counted only a few times. The chain employs TRBV2 and TRBJ1-2; D ambiguous. The CDR3 spans 11 residues. Deletions cut 8 bases from V and 8 bases from J, with 12 bases between. Germline-derived CDR1 and CDR2 are SNHLY and FYNNEI. In DNA, the CDR3 is TGTGCCAGCTCGGCCATGGGGGGCTACACCTTC. It yields the protein CASSAMGGYTF.

The chain has TRBV10-2 and TRBJ2-1; D is unresolved. The CDR3 loop spans 18 amino acids. Trimming left V 3 bases short and J 3 bases short, with 21 bases between. Germline V gene data show CDR1 as WSHSY and CDR2 as SAAADI. In DNA form, the CDR3 reads TGCGCCAGCAGTGATGTGGTTAGTCGCGAACAAGGCTACAATGAGCAGTTCTTC. Protein: CASSDVVSREQGYNEQFF.

V usage is TRBV19 and J usage is TRBJ2-5; D gene unclear. Germline lookup yields CDR1 LNHDA and CDR2 SQIVND (reference sequence). Trimming took off 4 bases at V and 0 bases at J, with 6 bases between the two ends. CDR3 length: 13 amino acids. The CDR3 loop reads CASSRAYQETQYF. CDR3 DNA sequence: TGTGCCAGTAGTAGAGCTTACCAAGAGACCCAGTACTTC.

This chain connects TRBV7-9 to TRBJ2-5; a weak D match, TRBD2 (6 bases). CDR1 is SEHNR and CDR2 is FQNEAQ in the germline V gene (reference sequence). The CDR3 sequence is 15 residues long. The V gene lost 4 bases and the J gene lost 3 bases, with 15 bases spanning the gap. CDR3 bases: TGTGCCAGCAGCTCTGGGCAGGGCGGGAAAGAGACCCAGTACTTC. Its protein is CASSSGQGGKETQYF.

The rearrangement links TRBV5-4 to TRBJ2-2; D ambiguous. Germline V gene data show CDR1 as SGHNT and CDR2 as YYREEE (reference sequence). Deletions cut 0 bases from V and 4 bases from J, with 7 bases between. The CDR3 extends over 14 amino acids. The CDR3 coding sequence is TGTGCCAGCAGCTTGGGTCGGGCCACCGGGGAGCTGTTTTTT. Its translation: CASSLGRATGELFF.